The 15 T cell receptor beta chains presented below share a single source sample, sequenced in a study of T cell responses to AZD1222 COVID-19 vaccine. Sequencing used immunoSEQ multiplex PCR; TCRdb keeps in-frame clones, though not all of them. Counted here are about 150,000 clones, 80% to 90% occurring once; the ten biggest clones make up about 5.5%. The starting material was peripheral blood, obtained on day 0 of MenACWY control vaccination. Receptors were obtained from an adult in good health.

The chain couples TRBV25-1 to TRBJ1-2; D not resolved. Germline assignment: CDR1 MGHDK and CDR2 SYGVNS. The CDR3 extends over 12 amino acids. Deletions cut 4 bases from V and 3 bases from J, with 6 bases between. As DNA, the CDR3 is TGTGCCAGCAGTGCTGCGTACTATGGCTACACCTTC. Translation: CASSAAYYGYTF.

The chain joins TRBV19 to TRBJ1-2; D is perhaps TRBD1 (6 bases). Germline CDR1 is LNHDA and CDR2 is SQIVND (reference sequence). This CDR3 region has 14 residues. V gave up 11 bases and J gave up 4 bases, with 20 bases separating them. The CDR3 here is CASRPTTGSYGYTF. CDR3 nucleotide sequence: TGTGCCTCTAGACCTACTACAGGGAGCTATGGCTACACCTTC. The variable domain in full, with the rest retrieved from reference TRBV19 and TRBJ1-2, is DGGITQSPKYLFRKEGQNVTLSCEQNLNHDAMYWYRQDPGQGLRLIYYSQIVNDFQKGDIAEGYSVSREKKESFPLTVTSAQKNPTAFYLCASRPTTGSYGYTFGSGTRLTVV.

The gene calls are TRBV28 and TRBJ1-1; D remains ambiguous. V was shortened by 3 bases and J by 0 bases, with 14 bases between the two germline ends. CDR1 is MDHEN, CDR2 SYDVKM, per germline. The CDR3 has 16 residues. The chain's CDR3 is CASSFPPEIMNTEAFF. In nucleotides, the CDR3 is TGTGCCAGCAGTTTCCCCCCCGAGATTATGAACACTGAAGCTTTCTTT.

The chain combines TRBV27 with TRBJ2-1; D unclear. The CDR3 has 15 amino acids. V was clipped by 5 bases and J by 2 bases, with 13 bases between them. Germline V gene sequence: CDR1 MNHEY, CDR2 SMNVEV (reference sequence). The CDR3 nucleotides read TGTGCCAGCAGTCCGCCGCGGTCGCCCTACAATGAGCAGTTCTTC. It codes for CASSPPRSPYNEQFF.

The rearrangement joins TRBV4-1 to TRBJ2-1; tentative D call: TRBD2 (6 bases). From germline, CDR1 is MGHRA and CDR2 YSYEKL. The V and J ends lost 5 bases and 2 bases respectively, with 16 bases between them. The CDR3 sequence is 16 residues long. CDR3 in amino acids: CASSLEGIAAYNEQFF. CDR3 nucleotides: TGCGCCAGCAGCTTAGAAGGAATAGCGGCCTACAATGAGCAGTTCTTC.

The V and J genes are TRBV2 and TRBJ1-5; no definite D call. The CDR3 covers 15 residues. V lost 6 bases and J 4 bases, leaving 16 bases between the germline ends. The germline V gene has CDR1 SNHLY and CDR2 FYNNEI. Written as DNA, the CDR3 is TGTGCCAGCAGCGCCGGTTTCGGCGGAAATCAGCCCCAGCATTTT. Translating it yields CASSAGFGGNQPQHF.

This clone was counted a single time. The chain employs TRBV5-8 and TRBJ1-3, with D tentatively TRBD1 (5 bases). The V and J ends lost 6 bases and 0 bases respectively, with 13 bases between them. The CDR3 consists of 15 residues. The germline V gene has CDR1 SGHTS and CDR2 YDEGEE. The CDR3 DNA is TGTGCCAGCAATACAGGAGTGAGCTCTGGAAACACCATATATTTT. Amino acids: CASNTGVSSGNTIYF.

The chain couples TRBV6-6 to TRBJ1-2; D unresolved. Germline V gene lookup returns CDR1 MNHNY and CDR2 SVGAGI (reference sequence). CDR3 length: 12 amino acids. Trimming removed 2 bases from V and 7 bases from J, with 8 bases in between. CDR3: CASSYLEGGYTF. The DNA of the CDR3 is TGTGCCAGCAGTTACCTCGAAGGTGGCTACACCTTC.

The chain employs TRBV2 and TRBJ1-1, with D possibly being TRBD1 (5 bases). Germline V gene data show CDR1 as SNHLY and CDR2 as FYNNEI. V lost 0 bases, J lost 4 bases, and 18 bases lay in between. The CDR3 runs to 17 residues. The CDR3 region is CASSEAPPGGGSTEAFF. Here the CDR3 DNA reads TGTGCCAGCAGTGAAGCGCCTCCGGGGGGAGGAAGCACTGAAGCTTTCTTT.

The V call is TRBV5-1, the J call TRBJ2-5; 11 positions match TRBD2. Germline assignment: CDR1 SGHRS and CDR2 YFSETQ. This CDR3 has 16 residues. The V and J ends lost 2 bases and 1 base, in that order; junction bases with no gene match: 4. The CDR3 spells CASSLGLAGFQETQYF. In DNA, the CDR3 is TGCGCCAGCAGCTTAGGACTAGCGGGTTTCCAAGAGACCCAGTACTTC. Variable domain in full (rest from reference TRBV5-1 and TRBJ2-5): KAGVTQTPRYLIKTRGQQVTLSCSPISGHRSVSWYQQTPGQGLQFLFEYFSETQRNKGNFPGRFSGRQFSNSRSEMNVSTLELGDSALYLCASSLGLAGFQETQYFGPGTRLLVL.

The CDR3 DNA sequence: TGTGCCAGCAGGGGGGCCGTGATCCAAGAGACCCAGTACTTC. This sequence encodes CASRGAVIQETQYF. The chain recombines TRBV2 with TRBJ2-5; perhaps TRBD1 as D (6 bases). V was trimmed by 6 bases and J by 1 base, leaving 12 bases between them. Germline values: CDR1 SNHLY, CDR2 FYNNEI. The CDR3 covers 14 residues.

The chain joins TRBV6-5 to TRBJ1-5; no definite D call. This CDR3 has 14 amino acids. Germline V lookup: CDR1 MNHEY, CDR2 SVGAGI. V shed 0 bases and J shed 3 bases, with 6 bases lying between them. CDR3 DNA sequence: TGTGCCAGCAGTTACTCGAGGAACAATCAGCCCCAGCATTTT. Translating it yields CASSYSRNNQPQHF.

On this clone: Other DNA sequences in this sample translate to the same CDR3. The chain uses TRBV24-1 and TRBJ1-3, with D unclear. CDR3 length equals 13 residues. Germline V gene sequence: CDR1 KGHDR, CDR2 SFDVKD. V was trimmed by 4 bases and J by 0 bases, leaving 3 bases between them. As DNA, the CDR3 is TGTGCCACCAGTGAGAGCTCTGGAAACACCATATATTTT. Translation gives CATSESSGNTIYF.

The chain recombines TRBV2 with TRBJ2-5; 8 nucleotides agree with TRBD1. This CDR3 is 15 amino acids long. V shed 4 bases and J 4 bases; nucleotides not matched to a gene: 8. Germline CDR1 and CDR2: SNHLY and FYNNEI. This chain's CDR3 is CASSVNLGTGETQYF. CDR3 coding DNA: TGTGCCAGCAGTGTTAACCTGGGGACAGGAGAGACCCAGTACTTC.

The rearrangement links TRBV19 to TRBJ1-2, with 8 bases fitting TRBD1. The CDR3 totals 13 residues. Germline V gene data show CDR1 as LNHDA and CDR2 as SQIVND (reference sequence). V trimming: 1 base; J trimming: 8 bases; junction bases outside the gene matches: 3. The CDR3 is CASSIVPGGGYTF. In DNA form, the CDR3 reads TGTGCCAGTAGTATAGTACCAGGGGGCGGCTACACCTTC.